The 27 T cell receptor beta chains below were found in one sample sequenced in a study of cytomegalovirus exposure and HLA in healthy donors. The PCR was carried out with 60 Vbeta primers and 13 Jbeta primers. The table came from immunoSEQ multiplex PCR; TCRdb's copy has only in-frame clones and leaves some out. The table includes some 170,000 clones, 65% to 85% detected once. Sample: PBMCs. The receptors stem from a woman between 50 and 59 years old in good health and CMV-seropositive.

V usage is TRBV7-6 and J usage is TRBJ2-7; TRBD1 matches at 9 bases. The V and J ends lost 1 base and 2 bases, in that order; junction bases with no gene match: 9. Germline CDR1 is SGHVS and CDR2 is FNYEAQ. CDR3 size: 17 residues. CDR3 DNA sequence: TGTGCCAGCAGCTTAGGGTCAGGGACAGGGACAACCTACGAGCAGTACTTC. Amino acids: CASSLGSGTGTTYEQYF.

This sequence joins TRBV6-1 and TRBJ1-4; no clear D gene. Germline CDR1 MNHNS, CDR2 SASEGT. V lost 3 bases to trimming and J lost 6 bases, with 11 bases between them. The CDR3 sequence is 14 residues long. CDR3 protein: CASSDPQDYEKLFF. The CDR3, as DNA: TGTGCCAGCAGTGACCCACAAGATTATGAAAAACTGTTTTTT.

The V call is TRBV6-5, the J call TRBJ1-6, with 8 bases fitting TRBD1. CDR1 is MNHEY and CDR2 is SVGAGI in the germline V gene. J was trimmed by 7 bases and V by 6 bases; bases with no gene match: 5. The CDR3 runs to 14 residues. This CDR3 reads CASRQGARNSPLHF. The DNA of the CDR3 is TGTGCCAGCAGGCAGGGGGCCCGGAATTCACCCCTCCACTTT.

The CDR3 loop reads CASSLQLGLEGQETQYF. The CDR3 DNA follows: TGTGCCAGCAGCTTACAGTTGGGCCTCGAGGGCCAAGAGACCCAGTACTTC. The chain recombines TRBV7-7 with TRBJ2-5, with D perhaps matching TRBD2 (5 bases). The CDR3 covers 17 residues. V was shortened by 2 bases and J by 1 base, with 17 bases between the two germline ends. CDR1 SSHAT and CDR2 FNYEAQ come from the germline V gene (reference sequence). Variable domain in full (rest from reference TRBV7-7 and TRBJ2-5): GAGVSQSPRYKVTKRGQDVTLRCDPISSHATLYWYQQALGQGPEFLTYFNYEAQPDKSGLPSDRFSAERPEGSISTLTIQRTEQRDSAMYRCASSLQLGLEGQETQYFGPGTRLLVL.

This chain uses TRBV19 with TRBJ1-2; no reliable D call. V gave up 6 bases and J gave up 5 bases, with 16 bases separating them. From germline, CDR1 is LNHDA and CDR2 SQIVND (reference sequence). The CDR3 covers 14 residues. Here the CDR3 reads CASSPTGAAYGYTF. The CDR3 DNA reads as TGTGCCAGTAGCCCTACGGGTGCAGCTTATGGCTACACCTTC.

DNA of the CDR3: TGTGCCAGCAGCTCCCAGACCGGGACTGAAGCTTTCTTT. It specifies CASSSQTGTEAFF. The rearrangement joins TRBV7-3 to TRBJ1-1; D is unclear. The V end was cut by 4 bases, the J end by 5 bases, with 11 bases between. CDR1 is SGHTA, CDR2 FQGTGA, per germline. This CDR3 comprises 13 residues.

This chain joins TRBV7-3 and TRBJ2-5; D is ambiguous. The length of the CDR3 is 13 residues. CDR1 SGHTA and CDR2 FQGTGA come from the germline V gene. V gave up 3 bases and J gave up 5 bases, with 10 bases separating them. The CDR3, as DNA: TGTGCCAGCAGCTTTGGCAGTGGTGAGACCCAGTACTTC. This codes for CASSFGSGETQYF.

The chain uses TRBV7-6 and TRBJ2-2; possibly TRBD1 for D (6 bases). Deletions cut 4 bases from V and 3 bases from J, with 15 bases between. The CDR3 spans 16 residues. Germline CDR1 SGHVS, CDR2 FNYEAQ. CDR3 amino acids: CASSYGTGLHTGELFF. For the CDR3, the DNA is TGTGCCAGCAGCTACGGCACAGGGTTACACACCGGGGAGCTGTTTTTT.

The gene calls are TRBV2 and TRBJ1-2; D gene uncertain. V was shortened by 6 bases and J by 8 bases, with 16 bases between the two germline ends. This CDR3 is built from 13 residues. Per the germline V gene, CDR1 is SNHLY and CDR2 is FYNNEI. In nucleotides, the CDR3 is TGTGCCAGCAGCGACCGGGAAAGCCGGGGCTACACCTTC. Translation: CASSDRESRGYTF.

This chain joins TRBV7-6 and TRBJ1-6, with TRBD1 identical over 10 bases. CDR3 length: 16 residues. Per germline, CDR1 SGHVS and CDR2 FNYEAQ. The V and J ends lost 2 bases and 8 bases, in that order; junction bases with no gene match: 6. The CDR3 DNA reads as TGTGCCAGCAGCTTACGGGACAGGGGTACATATTCACCCCTCCACTTT. Translated, it gives CASSLRDRGTYSPLHF.

This clone occurred a few times. The chain uses TRBV19 and TRBJ1-1, with a weak D call TRBD1 (5 bases). Trimming took off 10 bases at V and 5 bases at J, with 17 bases between the two ends. Germline V gives CDR1 LNHDA, CDR2 SQIVND (reference sequence). The CDR3 extends over 13 amino acids. The CDR3 sequence: CATIGWTLTEAFF. CDR3 coding DNA: TGTGCCACCATAGGGTGGACATTGACTGAAGCTTTCTTT.

The rearrangement links TRBV5-6 to TRBJ2-7, with 9 positions matching TRBD2. The CDR3 consists of 15 residues. Germline V gives CDR1 SGHDT, CDR2 YYEEEE. V was pared by 0 bases and J by 1 base, with 2 bases of the junction left unmatched. The CDR3 nucleotides are TGTGCCAGCAGCTTGGGACTAGCGGCATCCTACGAGCAGTACTTC. Translation: CASSLGLAASYEQYF. The complete variable domain, with remaining parts taken from reference TRBV5-6 and TRBJ2-7, reads DAGVTQSPTHLIKTRGQQVTLRCSPKSGHDTVSWYQQALGQGPQFIFQYYEEEERQRGNFPDRFSGHQFPNYSSELNVNALLLGDSALYLCASSLGLAASYEQYFGPGTRLTVT.

The chain links TRBV6-5 to TRBJ2-1, with 9 bases fitting TRBD1. In germline, CDR1 is MNHEY, CDR2 SVGAGI. CDR3 length: 13 amino acids. J lost 10 bases, V lost 2 bases, and 3 bases had no gene match. The CDR3 bases are TGTGCCAGCAGTTACGGGACAGGGAGCGAGCAGTTCTTC. Protein product: CASSYGTGSEQFF.

This rearrangement joins TRBV30 to TRBJ2-5; the D gene is possibly TRBD1 (7 bases). The length of the CDR3 is 14 residues. Germline V lookup: CDR1 GTSNPN, CDR2 SVGIG (reference sequence). Trimming stripped 3 bases from V and 2 bases from J, with 13 bases between. CDR3 sequence reads: CAWSRGTPQETQYF. Here the CDR3 DNA reads TGTGCCTGGAGCAGGGGGACTCCACAAGAGACCCAGTACTTC.

This clone was counted between two and nine times. This sequence joins TRBV21-1 and TRBJ1-2; the DNA was not compared with TRBD1, the D call given in the table. TRBV21-1 is labeled a pseudogene. The length of the CDR3 is 14 residues. In DNA, the CDR3 is TGTGCCAGCAGCAAATGCGACAGTAACTATGGCTACACCTTC. Translated, it gives CASSKCDSNYGYTF.

This sequence joins TRBV6-5 and TRBJ2-1, with a possible D match to TRBD1 (6 bases). The CDR3 spans 13 residues. With 4 bases removed from V and 3 bases from J, the gap between germline ends came to 7 bases. Germline-derived CDR1 and CDR2 are MNHEY and SVGAGI. The CDR3 region is CASSLDSYNEQFF. In DNA, the CDR3 is TGTGCCAGCAGTTTGGACAGCTACAATGAGCAGTTCTTC.

The V call is TRBV6-5, the J call TRBJ1-6, with TRBD1 identical over 7 bases. Germline CDR1 reads MNHEY; CDR2 reads SVGAGI. The ends lost 5 bases at V and 10 bases at J; junction bases unmatched: 8. The CDR3 is made up of 14 amino acids. The CDR3, as DNA: TGTGCCAGCAGTCCCGGGACAGTAAAGTCACCCCTCCACTTT. This gives the protein CASSPGTVKSPLHF.

The chain links TRBV20-1 to TRBJ2-7, with no clear D. Trimming pared 6 bases from V and 2 bases from J, leaving 8 bases between. From germline, CDR1 is DFQATT and CDR2 SNEGSKA (reference sequence). The CDR3 covers 11 residues. The CDR3 DNA follows: TGCAGTGCGCGACAAACCTACGAGCAGTACTTC. The encoded protein is CSARQTYEQYF.

The chain combines TRBV5-8 with TRBJ2-7, with TRBD2 matching over 9 bases. V dropped 1 base and J dropped 0; count of bases not matched to a gene: 2. Germline CDR1 and CDR2: SGHTS and YDEGEE. CDR3 length equals 15 residues. CDR3 residues: CASSLPSGDSYEQYF. The CDR3, as DNA: TGTGCCAGCAGCTTGCCTAGCGGGGACTCCTACGAGCAGTACTTC.

J is TRBJ1-1 and V is TRBV6-5; the match to TRBD1 covers 7 bases. Trimming took 2 bases from V and 4 from J; bases not matched to a gene: 7. The CDR3 has 15 residues. Germline V gene sequence: CDR1 MNHEY, CDR2 SVGAGI. The CDR3 sequence: CASSYGTGVGTEAFF. The CDR3 nucleotides read TGTGCCAGCAGTTACGGTACAGGGGTGGGCACTGAAGCTTTCTTT.

The chain carries TRBV10-3 and TRBJ2-3; TRBD2 matches 13 bases. Germline V lookup: CDR1 ENHRY, CDR2 SYGVKD. The CDR3 sequence is 16 residues long. Trimming took 3 bases from V and 2 from J; bases not matched to a gene: 2. In nucleotides, the CDR3 is TGTGCCATCAGTGACGGACTAGCGGGGGACACAGATACGCAGTATTTT. Its translation: CAISDGLAGDTDTQYF.

J is TRBJ2-1 and V is TRBV5-1; the D gene is possibly TRBD2 (6 bases). The CDR3 contains 14 residues. Germline CDR1 and CDR2: SGHRS and YFSETQ. V lost 0 bases and J lost 7, with 11 bases in between. This CDR3 is CASSLAGTQNEQFF. CDR3 sequence (DNA): TGCGCCAGCAGCTTGGCAGGGACTCAAAATGAGCAGTTCTTC.

This clone was observed a few times. The chain joins TRBV28 to TRBJ1-2; 7 nucleotides line up with TRBD1. There are 14 residues in the CDR3. Germline CDR1 and CDR2: MDHEN and SYDVKM. V dropped 6 bases and J dropped 7; count of bases not matched to a gene: 11. As DNA, the CDR3 is TGTGCCAGCAGCTTAGTGGCTGGGACAGCTGGCTACACCTTC. Amino acid sequence: CASSLVAGTAGYTF.

The chain joins TRBV19 to TRBJ1-1, with unresolved D. Germline lookup yields CDR1 LNHDA and CDR2 SQIVND (reference sequence). The CDR3 is 15 amino acids. Trimming shortened V by 3 bases and J by 5 bases, and 16 bases separated the two germline ends. The CDR3 loop reads CASSMGQLRGTEAFF. In DNA, the CDR3 is TGTGCCAGTAGTATGGGTCAGTTACGAGGGACTGAAGCTTTCTTT.

The gene calls are TRBV15 and TRBJ1-3; the D is unclear. Germline V CDR1 and CDR2: LNHNV, YYDKDF (reference sequence). CDR3 length: 15 amino acids. V was shortened by 3 bases and J by 4 bases, with 13 bases between the two germline ends. CDR3: CATSSRRDGGNTIYF. CDR3 in DNA: TGTGCCACCAGCAGCCGACGGGATGGCGGAAACACCATATATTTT.

This chain links TRBV5-1 with TRBJ1-2, with 8 bases that match TRBD1. Germline V gene lookup returns CDR1 SGHRS and CDR2 YFSETQ. There are 18 residues in the CDR3. V trimming: 4 bases; J trimming: 6 bases; junction bases outside the gene matches: 20. The CDR3 sequence is CASSPIRGLTGDGNGYTF. CDR3 coding DNA: TGCGCCAGCAGCCCAATAAGGGGGCTGACAGGGGATGGGAATGGCTACACCTTC.

The chain links TRBV6-5 to TRBJ1-4; D unresolved. V dropped 4 bases and J dropped 5 bases, with 11 bases sitting between them. The CDR3 covers 14 residues. Germline CDR1 and CDR2: MNHEY and SVGAGI. In DNA form, the CDR3 reads TGTGCCAGCAGTTCCCGGGAAGGAAATGAAAAACTGTTTTTT. The encoded protein is CASSSREGNEKLFF.